The 26 T cell receptor beta chains below were found in one sample sequenced in a study of shared clonotypes between healthy human individuals. The method was immunoSEQ multiplex PCR; TCRdb's version includes in-frame clones alone and lacks a portion of them. The sample lists roughly 2.4 million clones, 90% to 96% occurring once. What was sequenced was naive CD4+ T cells sorted from blood. Described subset: CD45RA+ positively selected. These receptors were obtained from a man aged 18 to 30 in good health.

V usage is TRBV29-1 and J usage is TRBJ2-7, with 9 bases matching TRBD2. Trimming took 6 bases from V and 0 from J; bases not matched to a gene: 6. The CDR3 has 14 residues. The germline V gene encodes CDR1 SQVTM and CDR2 ANQGSEA. DNA for the CDR3: TGCAGCGTGGTTAGCGGGGGAAGCTCCTACGAGCAGTACTTC. Its protein product is CSVVSGGSSYEQYF.

This clone was detected only once. The rearrangement links TRBV10-3 to TRBJ2-4; 7 bases align to TRBD2. Germline CDR1 ENHRY, CDR2 SYGVKD. V shed 6 bases, J shed 2 bases, and the junction held 7 bases outside the gene matches. This CDR3 region has 15 residues. The CDR3 nucleotides are TGTGCCATCAGCCCTAGCGGAACCACCAAAAACATTCAGTACTTC. Residues: CAISPSGTTKNIQYF.

As DNA, the CDR3 is TGTGCCTGGAGTCCCCCCGGAGGGTACACTGAAGCTTTCTTT. It yields the protein CAWSPPGGYTEAFF. V gene TRBV30 combines with J gene TRBJ1-1; D not certain. Germline loops: CDR1 GTSNPN, CDR2 SVGIG (reference sequence). Trimming shortened V by 2 bases and J by 3 bases, and 13 bases separated the two germline ends. The CDR3 sequence is 14 residues long.

V is TRBV6-1 and J is TRBJ2-1; 8 bases map to TRBD2. Trimming at V came to 10 bases and at J to 7 bases, leaving 3 bases not matched to a gene. There are 11 residues in the CDR3. Germline V gene sequence: CDR1 MNHNS, CDR2 SASEGT. The CDR3 DNA reads as TGTGCCATCGGGGGGGGTAATGAGCAGTTCTTC. It translates to CAIGGGNEQFF.

This clone appeared a single time. The genes are TRBV6-1 and TRBJ1-1; TRBD1 aligns across 7 bases. V was pared by 10 bases and J by 1 base, with 9 bases of the junction left unmatched. Germline loops: CDR1 MNHNS, CDR2 SASEGT. The CDR3 runs to 14 residues. The CDR3 is CANTPGTANTEAFF. DNA of the CDR3: TGTGCCAATACACCCGGGACAGCGAACACTGAAGCTTTCTTT.

This rearrangement joins TRBV4-1 to TRBJ2-7; D may correspond to TRBD1 or TRBD2 (5 bases each). This CDR3 region has 15 residues. The germline gives CDR1 MGHRA, CDR2 YSYEKL. V was clipped by 4 bases and J by 4 bases, with 17 bases between them. CDR3 in DNA: TGCGCCAGCAGCCCCCTGGGGACCAAGTCATACGAGCAGTACTTC. Residues: CASSPLGTKSYEQYF.

Of note for this clone: Other DNA sequences of this sample code for an identical CDR3. The chain is built from TRBV5-1 and TRBJ2-7; 7 bases align to TRBD1. Germline trimming cut 3 bases from V and 3 bases from J; bases unmatched to any gene: 3. The V gene's germline CDR1 is SGHRS and CDR2 YFSETQ. The CDR3 is 13 amino acids. The CDR3 DNA reads as TGCGCCAGCAGCTGGACAGGTGGCTACGAGCAGTACTTC. It encodes CASSWTGGYEQYF.

The chain joins TRBV5-1 to TRBJ2-1; D might be TRBD1 (6 bases). The length of the CDR3 is 13 residues. The ends were cut back, 4 bases at V and 7 bases at J, with 12 bases in the middle. Germline V gene data show CDR1 as SGHRS and CDR2 as YFSETQ. CDR3 amino acids: CASSRDQGNEQFF. The CDR3 DNA is TGCGCCAGCAGCCGGGACCAGGGGAATGAGCAGTTCTTC.

The chain couples TRBV5-4 to TRBJ2-7; D ambiguous. Germline assignment: CDR1 SGHNT and CDR2 YYREEE (reference sequence). Between the trimmed V and J ends, which lost 3 bases and 5 bases, there was a span of 9 bases. The CDR3 has 12 amino acids. The CDR3 DNA reads as TGTGCCAGCAGCTCCCCTCTGGACGAGCAGTACTTC. It encodes CASSSPLDEQYF.

This clone is a singleton in its sample. The chain is built from TRBV23-1 and TRBJ1-4; maybe TRBD1 (5 bases). TRBV23-1 is given ORF status, its function remaining uncertain. Trimming pared 2 bases from V and 8 bases from J, leaving 18 bases between. The length of the CDR3 is 16 residues. The CDR3 sequence is CASSQGPGPQEEKLFF. The CDR3 DNA follows: TGCGCCAGCAGTCAAGGACCGGGACCCCAGGAGGAAAAACTGTTTTTT.

The chain is built from TRBV12-2 and TRBJ2-7; the table's TRBD2 call for D was not verified on the DNA. TRBV12-2 is a pseudogene segment. This CDR3 is 17 amino acids long. The CDR3 spells CASRFPGLAEYSYEQYF. The CDR3 nucleotides read TGTGCAAGTCGCTTCCCAGGACTAGCGGAATACTCCTACGAGCAGTACTTC.

The chain is built from TRBV7-2 and TRBJ1-3, with D perhaps TRBD1 (6 bases). The V end lost 9 bases, the J end lost 4 bases, and 7 bases lay between the germline ends. The length of the CDR3 is 11 residues. Germline CDR1 is SGHTA and CDR2 is FQGNSA. CDR3 nucleotide sequence: TGTGCCAGTGGGACAGGAAACACCATATATTTT. Protein sequence: CASGTGNTIYF.

The table lists this clone with a few counts. Other DNA sequences in this sample translate to the same CDR3. CDR3 sequence: CASSLVAGSSYEQYF. In nucleotides, the CDR3 is TGTGCCAGCAGCTTAGTGGCAGGGAGCTCCTACGAGCAGTACTTC. The rearrangement joins TRBV11-2 to TRBJ2-7, with D tentatively TRBD1 or TRBD2 (5 bases each). The CDR3 sequence is 15 residues long. Germline V CDR1 and CDR2: SGHAT, FQNNGV. V dropped 1 base and J dropped 0 bases, with 10 bases sitting between them. The whole variable domain, filled in from reference TRBV11-2 and TRBJ2-7, reads EAGVAQSPRYKIIEKRQSVAFWCNPISGHATLYWYQQILGQGPKLLIQFQNNGVVDDSQLPKDRFSAERLKGVDSTLKIQPAKLEDSAVYLCASSLVAGSSYEQYFGPGTRLTVT.

The V call is TRBV6-6, the J call TRBJ1-4, with D possibly being TRBD1 (5 bases). Deletions cut 7 bases from V and 5 bases from J, with 17 bases between. The CDR3 is made up of 15 amino acids. Germline V CDR1 and CDR2: MNHNY, SVGAGI (reference sequence). DNA for the CDR3: TGTGCCAGCACCAGTACAGGCGGAGGGAATGAAAAACTGTTTTTT. This codes for CASTSTGGGNEKLFF.

The J gene is TRBJ2-5, the V gene TRBV10-2; 7 bases agree with TRBD2. Trimming cost V 4 bases and J 11 bases; bases outside gene matches: 7. The CDR3 runs to 12 residues. Germline V CDR1 and CDR2: WSHSY, SAAADI. Here the CDR3 DNA reads TGCGCCAGCAGTGGACTAGCCGGGGAGCAGTACTTC. Its translation is CASSGLAGEQYF.

On this clone itself: The identical CDR3 is also encoded by other nucleotide sequences in the sample. The chain links TRBV9 to TRBJ2-2; no clear D. Germline V gene sequence: CDR1 SGDLS, CDR2 YYNGEE. V shed 0 bases and J shed 5 bases, with 8 bases lying between them. This CDR3 has 14 residues. Here the CDR3 DNA reads TGTGCCAGCAGCGTAGGATTGGGAACCGGGGAGCTGTTTTTT. Translation: CASSVGLGTGELFF. The complete variable domain, with remaining parts taken from reference TRBV9 and TRBJ2-2, reads DSGVTQTPKHLITATGQRVTLRCSPRSGDLSVYWYQQSLDQGLQFLIQYYNGEERAKGNILERFSAQQFPDLHSELNLSSLELGDSALYFCASSVGLGTGELFFGEGSRLTVL.

The chain has TRBV7-9 and TRBJ2-3; 13 bases are shared with TRBD2. Germline loops: CDR1 SEHNR, CDR2 FQNEAQ (reference sequence). With V trimmed by 8 bases and J by 1 base, 12 bases remained unmatched. The CDR3 loop spans 18 amino acids. CDR3 in DNA: TGTGCCAGCCAGGGACTAGCGGGATACGGGCCCGGCACAGATACGCAGTATTTT. Residues: CASQGLAGYGPGTDTQYF.

The chain links TRBV7-8 to TRBJ2-5, with a weak D call TRBD2 (5 bases). This CDR3 is 14 amino acids long. From germline, CDR1 is SGHVS and CDR2 FQNEAQ. The ends were cut back, 1 base at V and 6 bases at J, with 12 bases in the middle. The CDR3 DNA sequence: TGTGCCAGCAGCTTAGGCCTAGCAGAGAAGACCCAGTACTTC. Protein sequence: CASSLGLAEKTQYF.

The chain uses TRBV6-6 and TRBJ2-7; the match to TRBD1 covers 9 bases. The CDR3 extends over 12 amino acids. After removal of 10 bases from V and 6 bases from J, the junction contained 7 bases not matched to a gene. Germline CDR1 MNHNY, CDR2 SVGAGI (reference sequence). CDR3 sequence (DNA): TGTGCCACCCATGGGACAGGGATCGAGCAGTACTTC. Its protein product is CATHGTGIEQYF.

The chain carries TRBV14 and TRBJ1-1; 8 nucleotides agree with TRBD1. This CDR3 comprises 16 residues. Germline V gene lookup returns CDR1 SGHDN and CDR2 FVKESK. The ends lost 4 bases at V and 4 bases at J; junction bases unmatched: 11. CDR3 in amino acids: CASSLTGTGGFTEAFF. CDR3 coding DNA: TGTGCCAGCAGCCTTACCGGGACAGGCGGTTTCACTGAAGCTTTCTTT.

The CDR3, as DNA: TGTGCCAGCAGTTACGGACAGGCTACAGATACGCAGTATTTT. It codes for CASSYGQATDTQYF. The chain links TRBV2 to TRBJ2-3; 7 nucleotides match TRBD1. CDR3 length equals 14 residues. The germline V gene encodes CDR1 SNHLY and CDR2 FYNNEI. The V and J ends lost 5 bases and 3 bases, in that order; junction bases with no gene match: 5.

A remark on this clone: Other DNA sequences from this sample encode an identical CDR3 as well. The V gene is TRBV10-3, the J gene TRBJ2-3; a possible D gene is TRBD1 (5 bases). The CDR3 runs 12 residues. The V gene's germline CDR1 is ENHRY and CDR2 SYGVKD. Trimming cost V 6 bases and J 2 bases, with 6 bases left between them. The DNA for the CDR3 is TGTGCCATCAGGGACAACACAGATACGCAGTATTTT. This translates into CAIRDNTDTQYF.

The chain employs TRBV4-1 and TRBJ2-1; D is unclear. Germline V lookup: CDR1 MGHRA, CDR2 YSYEKL. V lost 0 bases and J lost 7, with 19 bases in between. The CDR3 totals 17 residues. CDR3 nucleotide sequence: TGCGCCAGCAGCCAAGACCCCCCGGCGGCAACCTTGAATGAGCAGTTCTTC. It yields the protein CASSQDPPAATLNEQFF.

The rearrangement links TRBV10-2 to TRBJ2-2; D possibly corresponds to TRBD1 (6 bases). CDR1 is WSHSY, CDR2 SAAADI, per germline. V lost 3 bases and J 2 bases, leaving 10 bases between the germline ends. The CDR3 spans 15 residues. This CDR3 reads CASSDRTENTGELFF. CDR3 bases: TGCGCCAGCAGTGATAGGACAGAAAACACCGGGGAGCTGTTTTTT.

Points on this clone: One end of the junction does not line up with germline, which may come from a read error. The rearrangement links TRBV7-9 to TRBJ2-7; 8 positions match TRBD2. Germline V CDR1 and CDR2: SEHNR, FQNEAQ (reference sequence). The CDR3 is made up of 16 amino acids. CDR3: CASSVAGLSGSNEQYF. The CDR3, as DNA: TGTGCCAGCAGCGTAGCGGGGTTGAGCGGGAGTAACGAGCAGTACTTC.

With regard to this clone: Other DNA sequences of this sample code for an identical CDR3. The chain recombines TRBV15 with TRBJ2-7; possibly TRBD1 for D (5 bases). This CDR3 contains 14 residues. Between the trimmed V and J ends, which lost 0 bases and 4 bases, there was a span of 10 bases. Germline CDR1 is LNHNV and CDR2 is YYDKDF (reference sequence). The CDR3 here is CATSRDQGTYEQYF. The CDR3 nucleotides read TGTGCCACCAGCAGAGATCAGGGTACGTACGAGCAGTACTTC.